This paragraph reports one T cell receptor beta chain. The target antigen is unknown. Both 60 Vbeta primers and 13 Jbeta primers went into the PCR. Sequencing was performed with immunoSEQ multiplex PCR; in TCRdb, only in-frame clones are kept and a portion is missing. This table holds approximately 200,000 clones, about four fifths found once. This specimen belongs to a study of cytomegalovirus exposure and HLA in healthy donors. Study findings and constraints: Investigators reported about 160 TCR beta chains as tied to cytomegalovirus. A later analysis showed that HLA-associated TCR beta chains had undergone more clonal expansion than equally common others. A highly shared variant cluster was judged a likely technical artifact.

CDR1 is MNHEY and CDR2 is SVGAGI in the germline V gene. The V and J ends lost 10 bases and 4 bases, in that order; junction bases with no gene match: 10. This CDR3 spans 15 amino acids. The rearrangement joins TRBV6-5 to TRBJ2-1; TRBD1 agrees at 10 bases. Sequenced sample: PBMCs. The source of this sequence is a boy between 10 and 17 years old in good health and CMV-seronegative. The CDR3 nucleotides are TGTGCCACCCTCCAGGGGGACAGGGGATACAATGAGCAGTTCTTC. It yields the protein CATLQGDRGYNEQFF.